The text below deals with one T cell receptor (beta chain). The data derive from a study of blood T cell repertoires in COVID-19. Overall study context: Spain, Italy and the United States supplied samples that represented acute and convalescent COVID-19.

Source study methods: Estimation of nucleated cell counts relied on the amplification of reference gene primers. The data were produced by immunoSEQ multiplex PCR, yet TCRdb's version contains in-frame clones alone and is incomplete. Clone size and V and J calls were adopted from that table, with D and trimming inferred from the DNA. Of about 120,000 clones listed, roughly 84% are singletons. CDR3 size: 16 residues. V was shortened by 3 bases and J by 3 bases, with 18 bases between the two germline ends. Germline-derived CDR1 and CDR2 are MDHEN and SYDVKM. The chain combines TRBV28 with TRBJ2-7, with D possibly matching TRBD1 (6 bases). The material sequenced was PBMCs or T cells enriched from blood (not recorded which). The source is a woman between 25 and 40 years old who had recovered from COVID-19. This CDR3 reads CASSLTVAQGRYEQYF. The CDR3 bases are TGTGCCAGCAGTTTGACGGTGGCACAGGGACGCTACGAGCAGTACTTC.